The clone carrying this T cell receptor beta chain showed up just a few times. Original processing methods: Approximately 100,000 TCRs per sample was the median, with a range of roughly 23,224 to 750,000. TCRdb fed the RACE reads into MiXCR, producing one record per CDR3 protein. Clone size and V and J calls follow TCRdb, not the original study. The sample contains tens of thousands of distinct CDR3 sequences, about 10% of which appear only once. Germline V gene data show CDR1 as SGHRS and CDR2 as YFSETQ. This CDR3 has 12 amino acids. V lost 4 bases and J 6 bases, leaving 11 bases between the germline ends. The time point denotes: patch test 1, 2 weeks after DPC sensitization. Indicated treatment: therapeutic diphenylcyclopropenone sensitization with weekly scalp DPC. These data belong to a study of human T cells and chemical hapten exposure. Overall study: Upper inner arm skin measuring about 2 cm by about 2 cm received 2% DPC for sensitization.

The receptor comes from a woman in her fifties or sixties with alopecia areata. Some clones in this sample may be carry-over from other donors' samples. This rearrangement joins TRBV5-1 to TRBJ2-7; TRBD2 is a possible D gene (5 bases). The specimen was whole blood, collected in connection with sensitization to the hapten diphenylcyclopropenone (DPC). CDR3 DNA: TGCGCCAGCAGCGGCGAGGGCGGCGAGCAGTACTTC. It codes for CASSGEGGEQYF.